What follows describes a single TCR beta chain. Its antigen is still unknown. No quality values exist for individual bases; no much larger clone is one base distant. Ficoll-Paque density gradient centrifugation was the method used to isolate PBMCs. TCRdb shows the sequencer as Illumina NovaSeq 6000. cDNA libraries for TCRalpha and TCRbeta were prepared by 5'RACE using constant-segment primers, with sample barcodes and unique molecular identifiers added. RNA was extracted from every sample with Trizol reagent. Amplification of the libraries took two PCR steps, and the second step added a second sample barcode plus Illumina TruSeq adapters. The libraries were sequenced on an Illumina NovaSeq using 2 x 150 bp paired-end reads. On the authors' methods: Demultiplexing of reads and collapsing into UMI-guided consensus sequences were performed with migec v1.2.7. Using mixcr v2.1.11, UMI consensuses were aligned to TRA and TRB V and J templates and then assembled into clonotypes. A clonotype was counted as expanded or contracted only when both edgeR and NoisET called the clonotype significant, with the noise models trained on biological replicates. For edgeR calls, the thresholds were a false discovery rate-adjusted p below 0.01 and a log2 fold-change of 1. As an exploratory analysis of dynamics, PCA with hierarchical clustering was applied to max-normalized trajectories of the 1000 most abundant clonotypes. Separately sequenced CD4+ and CD8+ repertoires were used to assign a CD4 or CD8 phenotype to each responding clone. The public reads were reanalyzed by TCRdb: fastp trimming at Q25, MiXCR alignment, in-frame beta chains only. One record per CDR3 amino acid sequence lists the most common genes and DNA. TCRdb, rather than the study authors, made the V and J calls. This sample lists more than 110,000 distinct CDR3 sequences; 11% to 15% were detected once. Roughly 28% of the sample lies in the top ten.

The germline V gene (reference sequence) yields DFQATT for CDR1 and SNEGSKA for CDR2. From cysteine to phenylalanine, the CDR3 is 15 amino acids long. Left in the record is the CDR3 DNA by itself, 45 bases read in frame from the first base. This record belongs to a study of T-cell memory formation after mild COVID-19 (TCRdb year 2021). About the full investigation: TCR sequence clusters from the two donors were found to be largely donor specific. In two donors, T-cell clones that expanded and contracted after mild COVID-19 were tracked by sequencing TCRalpha and TCRbeta repertoires over time. Two young, previously healthy adult volunteers made up the cohort, one male and one female. The investigation overall reported the following: Contracting CD4+ clones were found mainly in CM and EM memory subsets, while CD8+ clones were enriched in EMRA. The detection of some responding clones in pre-infection memory suggests that pre-existing cross-reactive memory T cells joined the SARS-CoV-2 response. The study included only a couple of mild cases, and larger cohorts that include severe cases with pre-infection samples were judged to be necessary. Clones that contracted from day 15 to 85 showed balanced CD4/CD8 phenotypes, whereas a second wave of clones that expanded from day 15 to 37 leaned towards CD4+. SARS-CoV-2 specificity of the second-wave clones peaking on day 37 was not confirmed.

This sequence was found in an adult woman who had mild COVID-19 (a few samples of this study predate the infection). The sample titles of this study are shuffled in the database, so cell type and time point are left out; the donor was told from shared clones. Specimen: PBMCs or a T cell subset sorted from them (not recorded which). The V gene is TRBV20-1 and the J gene is TRBJ2-3; TRBD1 is a possible D gene, resting on 8 matching bases. Read as DNA, the sequence is TGCAGCAGCGGGACAGGTTTTAAGGGCACAGATACGCAGTATTTT. This yields the protein CSSGTGFKGTDTQYF.